The rows below give T cell receptor beta chains drawn from one sample of a study of T cells in Graves' hyperthyroidism and ophthalmopathy. From the multiplex PCR reads, TCRdb called clonotypes with MiXCR, one entry per CDR3 protein. The sample yields 95,000 to 100,000 distinct CDR3 sequences, approximately 56% seen once. The specimen sequenced was blood. The receptors shown here come from a woman aged 40 to 50 with Graves' hyperthyroidism. Each CDR3 is given with its conserved first and last residue. Each record gives: V gene, D gene, J gene, clone size, CDR3 protein, CDR3 DNA. D genes are given only for firm matches. Size is omitted from some rows. Given values are once, few, many or a class for expanded clones.

v_call: TRBV5-1
d_call: .
j_call: TRBJ2-2
clone_size: many
cdr3_aa: CASSLGWVGGPTGELFF
cdr3_nt: TGCGCCAGCAGCTTGGGCTGGGTTGGAGGGCCCACCGGGGAGCTGTTTTTT

v_call: TRBV7-3
d_call: TRBD2
j_call: TRBJ2-5
clone_size: .
cdr3_aa: CASPLAGEEAQYF
cdr3_nt: TGTGCCAGCCCTTTAGCGGGAGAAGAGGCCCAGTACTTC

v_call: TRBV7-9
d_call: TRBD1
j_call: TRBJ1-3
clone_size: few
cdr3_aa: CASSLGPLQGANSGNTIYF
cdr3_nt: TGTGCCAGCAGCTTAGGGCCCTTACAGGGGGCCAACTCTGGAAACACCATATATTTT

v_call: TRBV2
d_call: .
j_call: TRBJ2-6
clone_size: .
cdr3_aa: CAGSDTAVGANVLTF
cdr3_nt: TGTGCCGGCAGTGATACCGCGGTCGGGGCCAACGTCCTGACTTTC

v_call: TRBV15
d_call: .
j_call: TRBJ1-1
clone_size: many
cdr3_aa: CATSKGMNTEAFF
cdr3_nt: TGTGCCACCAGCAAGGGTATGAACACTGAAGCTTTCTTT

v_call: TRBV7-2
d_call: .
j_call: TRBJ2-7
clone_size: medium-sized
cdr3_aa: CASSSGVYEQYF
cdr3_nt: TGTGCCAGCAGCTCAGGGGTGTACGAGCAGTACTTC

v_call: TRBV7-2
d_call: .
j_call: TRBJ2-5
clone_size: .
cdr3_aa: CASSLASGNTGETQYF
cdr3_nt: TGTGCCAGCAGCTTAGCGAGTGGGAACACCGGGGAGACCCAGTACTTC

v_call: TRBV6-1
d_call: .
j_call: TRBJ2-2
clone_size: many
cdr3_aa: CAYTRAGRTGELFF
cdr3_nt: TGTGCCTACACGAGGGCAGGGAGGACCGGGGAGCTGTTTTTT

v_call: TRBV28
d_call: .
j_call: TRBJ1-3
clone_size: many
cdr3_aa: CASSFGYSGNTIYF
cdr3_nt: TGTGCCAGCAGTTTTGGATACTCTGGAAACACCATATATTTT

v_call: TRBV20-1
d_call: TRBD2
j_call: TRBJ2-5
clone_size: .
cdr3_aa: CIAVLAGAETQYF
cdr3_nt: TGCATTGCCGTACTAGCGGGAGCAGAGACCCAGTACTTC

v_call: TRBV6-6
d_call: .
j_call: TRBJ1-2
clone_size: many
cdr3_aa: CAITRYLNYGYTF
cdr3_nt: TGTGCCATCACTCGGTACCTCAACTATGGCTACACCTTC

v_call: TRBV10-3
d_call: TRBD1
j_call: TRBJ1-3
clone_size: .
cdr3_aa: CASSWGGGDRDTIYF
cdr3_nt: TGTGCCAGCAGCTGGGGTGGCGGGGACAGGGACACCATATATTTT

v_call: TRBV12-3/TRBV12-4
d_call: .
j_call: TRBJ1-2
clone_size: .
cdr3_aa: CASSLTGFGDYGYTF
cdr3_nt: TGTGCCAGCAGTCTCACAGGCTTCGGAGACTATGGCTACACCTTC

v_call: TRBV29-1
d_call: .
j_call: TRBJ2-7
clone_size: .
cdr3_aa: CPSDEQYF
cdr3_nt: TGCCCCTCGGACGAGCAGTACTTC

v_call: TRBV29-1
d_call: TRBD1
j_call: TRBJ1-2
clone_size: .
cdr3_aa: CSVVTGEGGYTF
cdr3_nt: TGCAGCGTCGTGACAGGGGAGGGAGGCTACACCTTC

v_call: TRBV10-3
d_call: .
j_call: TRBJ1-6
clone_size: .
cdr3_aa: CAISAQGDSPLHF
cdr3_nt: TGTGCCATCAGTGCCCAGGGCGATTCACCCCTCCACTTT

v_call: TRBV7-2
d_call: TRBD1
j_call: TRBJ1-2
clone_size: .
cdr3_aa: CASSPQDRGRDGGYTF
cdr3_nt: TGTGCCAGCTCACCGCAAGACAGGGGGCGGGACGGTGGCTACACCTTC